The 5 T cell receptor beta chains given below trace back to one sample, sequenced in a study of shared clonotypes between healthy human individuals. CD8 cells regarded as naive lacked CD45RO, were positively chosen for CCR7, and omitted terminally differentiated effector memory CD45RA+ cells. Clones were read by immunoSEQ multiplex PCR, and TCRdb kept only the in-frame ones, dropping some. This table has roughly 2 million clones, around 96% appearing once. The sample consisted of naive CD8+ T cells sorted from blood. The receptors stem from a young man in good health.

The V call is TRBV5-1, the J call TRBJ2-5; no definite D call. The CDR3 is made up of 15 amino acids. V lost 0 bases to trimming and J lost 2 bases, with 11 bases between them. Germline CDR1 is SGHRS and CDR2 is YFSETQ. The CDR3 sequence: CASSLGPDLQETQYF. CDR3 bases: TGCGCCAGCAGCTTGGGACCAGACCTTCAAGAGACCCAGTACTTC. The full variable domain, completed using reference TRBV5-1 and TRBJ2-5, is KAGVTQTPRYLIKTRGQQVTLSCSPISGHRSVSWYQQTPGQGLQFLFEYFSETQRNKGNFPGRFSGRQFSNSRSEMNVSTLELGDSALYLCASSLGPDLQETQYFGPGTRLLVL.

The CDR3 DNA sequence: TGTGCCAGCAGAGACTCAGGGATAGTCGGTGAAAAACTGTTTTTT. This sequence encodes CASRDSGIVGEKLFF. The rearrangement joins TRBV7-9 to TRBJ1-4; possibly TRBD1 for D (5 bases). The CDR3 is made up of 15 amino acids. Trimming stripped 6 bases from V and 7 bases from J, with 18 bases between. Looked up from germline, CDR1 is SEHNR and CDR2 is FQNEAQ (reference sequence).

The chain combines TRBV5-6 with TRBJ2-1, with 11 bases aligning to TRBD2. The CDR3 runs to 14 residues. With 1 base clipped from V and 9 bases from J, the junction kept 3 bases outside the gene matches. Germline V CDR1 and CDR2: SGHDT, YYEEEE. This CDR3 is CASSLTSGGGEQFF. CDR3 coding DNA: TGTGCCAGCAGCTTGACTAGCGGGGGCGGTGAGCAGTTCTTC.

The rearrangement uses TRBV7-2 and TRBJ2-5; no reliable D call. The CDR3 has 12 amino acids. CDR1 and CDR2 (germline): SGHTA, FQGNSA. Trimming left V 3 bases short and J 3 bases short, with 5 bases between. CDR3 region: CASSFWEETQYF. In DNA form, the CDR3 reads TGTGCCAGCAGCTTTTGGGAAGAGACCCAGTACTTC. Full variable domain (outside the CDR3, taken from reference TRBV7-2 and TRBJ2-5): GAGVSQSPSNKVTEKGKDVELRCDPISGHTALYWYRQSLGQGLEFLIYFQGNSAPDKSGLPSDRFSAERTGGSVSTLTIQRTQQEDSAVYLCASSFWEETQYFGPGTRLLVL.

CDR3 region: CASGVYSGSYEQYF. The CDR3 DNA sequence: TGTGCCAGTGGGGTCTACAGCGGCTCCTACGAGCAGTACTTC. The rearrangement uses TRBV27 and TRBJ2-7; a possible D gene is TRBD2 (5 bases). The V and J ends lost 9 bases and 0 bases respectively, with 15 bases between them. Germline CDR1 MNHEY, CDR2 SMNVEV (reference sequence). CDR3 length: 14 amino acids.